One T cell receptor (beta chain) is described in this entry. The data stem from a study of blood T cell repertoires in COVID-19. Background on the study: Specimens from acute and convalescent COVID-19 originated in the United States, Italy and Spain. T cells, B-cell-depleted T cells, or PBMCs provided the cDNA or gDNA that served as material.

Clones were sequenced by immunoSEQ multiplex PCR, and TCRdb holds only the in-frame ones, with some missing. The table records over 95,000 clones, around nine tenths of them present only once. V was trimmed by 5 bases and J by 0 bases, leaving 19 bases between them. Germline V gives CDR1 LNHDA, CDR2 SQIVND (reference sequence). The CDR3 spans 17 residues. The chain carries TRBV19 and TRBJ1-2, with D possibly matching TRBD1 (6 bases). The sample consisted of peripheral blood. This clonotype was obtained from a human donor with acute or convalescent COVID-19. The donor label of this sample is uncertain. In DNA form, the CDR3 reads TGTGCCAGTAGTGTCCTCGGGGGGCGCCCGGCTAACTATGGCTACACCTTC. Protein sequence: CASSVLGGRPANYGYTF.